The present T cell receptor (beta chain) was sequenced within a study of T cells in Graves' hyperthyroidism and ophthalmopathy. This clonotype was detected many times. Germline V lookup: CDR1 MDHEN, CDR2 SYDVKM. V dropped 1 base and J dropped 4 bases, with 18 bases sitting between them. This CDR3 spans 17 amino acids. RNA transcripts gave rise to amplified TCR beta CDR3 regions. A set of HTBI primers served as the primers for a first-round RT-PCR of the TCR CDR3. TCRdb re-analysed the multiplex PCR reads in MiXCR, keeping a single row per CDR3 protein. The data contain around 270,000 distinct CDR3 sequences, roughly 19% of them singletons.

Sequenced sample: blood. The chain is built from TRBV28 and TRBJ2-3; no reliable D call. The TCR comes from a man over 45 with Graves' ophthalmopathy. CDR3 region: CASSLLKSPRRPDTQYF. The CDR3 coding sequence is TGTGCCAGCAGTTTATTAAAGAGTCCCCGGCGGCCAGATACGCAGTATTTT. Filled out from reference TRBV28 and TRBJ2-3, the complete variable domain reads DVKVTQSSRYLVKRTGEKVFLECVQDMDHENMFWYRQDPGLGLRLIYFSYDVKMKEKGDIPEGYSVSREKKERFSLILESASTNQTSMYLCASSLLKSPRRPDTQYFGPGTRLTVL.